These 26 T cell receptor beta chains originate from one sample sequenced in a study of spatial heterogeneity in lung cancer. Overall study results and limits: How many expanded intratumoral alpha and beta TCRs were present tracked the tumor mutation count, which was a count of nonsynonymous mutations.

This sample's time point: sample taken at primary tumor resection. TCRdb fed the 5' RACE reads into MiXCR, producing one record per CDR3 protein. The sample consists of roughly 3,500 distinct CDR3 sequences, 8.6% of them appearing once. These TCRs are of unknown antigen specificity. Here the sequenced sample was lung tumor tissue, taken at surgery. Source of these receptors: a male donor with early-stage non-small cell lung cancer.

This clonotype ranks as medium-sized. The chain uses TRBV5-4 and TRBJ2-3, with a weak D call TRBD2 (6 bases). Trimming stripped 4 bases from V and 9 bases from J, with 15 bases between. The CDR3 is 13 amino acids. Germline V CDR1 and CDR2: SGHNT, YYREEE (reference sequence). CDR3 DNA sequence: TGTGCCAGCAGCATAGCGGAGGCGGGGACGCAGTATTTT. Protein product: CASSIAEAGTQYF. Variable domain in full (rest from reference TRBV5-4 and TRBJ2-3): ETGVTQSPTHLIKTRGQQVTLRCSSQSGHNTVSWYQQALGQGPQFIFQYYREEENGRGNFPPRFSGLQFPNYSSELNVNALELDDSALYLCASSIAEAGTQYFGPGTRLTVL.

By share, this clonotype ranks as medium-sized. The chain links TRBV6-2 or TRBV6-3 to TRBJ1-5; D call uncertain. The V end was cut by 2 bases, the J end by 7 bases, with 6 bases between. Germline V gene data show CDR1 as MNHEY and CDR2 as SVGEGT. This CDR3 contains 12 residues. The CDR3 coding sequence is TGTGCCAGCAGTTACAGAACCCAGCCCCAGCATTTT. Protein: CASSYRTQPQHF.

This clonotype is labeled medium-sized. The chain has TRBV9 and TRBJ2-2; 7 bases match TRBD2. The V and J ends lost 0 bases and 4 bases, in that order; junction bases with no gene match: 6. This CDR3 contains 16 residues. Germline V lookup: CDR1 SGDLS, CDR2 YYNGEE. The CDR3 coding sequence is TGTGCCAGCAGCGTAGATCCCGGGGGGTTCACCGGGGAGCTGTTTTTT. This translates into CASSVDPGGFTGELFF. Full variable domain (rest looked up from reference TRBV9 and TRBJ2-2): DSGVTQTPKHLITATGQRVTLRCSPRSGDLSVYWYQQSLDQGLQFLIQYYNGEERAKGNILERFSAQQFPDLHSELNLSSLELGDSALYFCASSVDPGGFTGELFFGEGSRLTVL.

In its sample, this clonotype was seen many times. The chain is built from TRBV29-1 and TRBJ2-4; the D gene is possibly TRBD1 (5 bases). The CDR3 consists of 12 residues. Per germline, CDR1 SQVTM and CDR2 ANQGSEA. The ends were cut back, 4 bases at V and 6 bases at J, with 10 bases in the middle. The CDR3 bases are TGCAGCGTTGGCCCGCAGGGAAACATTCAGTACTTC. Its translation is CSVGPQGNIQYF.

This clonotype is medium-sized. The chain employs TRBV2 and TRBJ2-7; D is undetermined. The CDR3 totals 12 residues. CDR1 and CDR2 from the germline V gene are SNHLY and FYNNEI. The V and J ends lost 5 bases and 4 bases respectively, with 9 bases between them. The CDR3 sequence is CASSPLVYEQYF. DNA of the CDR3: TGTGCCAGCAGTCCTTTGGTGTACGAGCAGTACTTC.

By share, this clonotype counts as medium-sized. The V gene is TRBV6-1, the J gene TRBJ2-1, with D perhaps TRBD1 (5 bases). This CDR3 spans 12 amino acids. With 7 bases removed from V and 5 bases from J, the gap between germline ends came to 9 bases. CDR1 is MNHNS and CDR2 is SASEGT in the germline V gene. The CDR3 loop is CASTTGDNEQFF. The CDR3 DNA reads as TGTGCCAGCACAACAGGAGACAATGAGCAGTTCTTC.

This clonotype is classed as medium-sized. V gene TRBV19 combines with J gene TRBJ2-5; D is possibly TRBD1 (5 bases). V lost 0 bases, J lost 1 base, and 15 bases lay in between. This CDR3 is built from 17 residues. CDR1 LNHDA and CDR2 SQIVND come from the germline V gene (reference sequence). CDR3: CASSIDSGQTFQETQYF. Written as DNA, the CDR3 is TGTGCCAGTAGTATAGATTCTGGACAAACCTTCCAAGAGACCCAGTACTTC.

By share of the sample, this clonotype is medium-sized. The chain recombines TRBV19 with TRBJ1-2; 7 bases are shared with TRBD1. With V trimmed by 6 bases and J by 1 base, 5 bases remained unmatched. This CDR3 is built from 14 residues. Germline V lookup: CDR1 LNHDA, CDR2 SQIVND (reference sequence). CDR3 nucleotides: TGTGCCAGTAGGACCCGGGACAGTAACTATGGCTACACCTTC. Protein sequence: CASRTRDSNYGYTF.

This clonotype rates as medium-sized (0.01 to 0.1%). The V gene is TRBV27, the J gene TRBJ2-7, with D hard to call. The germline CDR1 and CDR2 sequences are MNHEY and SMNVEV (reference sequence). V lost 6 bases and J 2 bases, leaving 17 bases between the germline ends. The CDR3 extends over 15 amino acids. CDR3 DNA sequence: TGTGCCAGCAGGGGTCAGTGGTCGAACCCCTACGAGCAGTACTTC. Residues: CASRGQWSNPYEQYF.

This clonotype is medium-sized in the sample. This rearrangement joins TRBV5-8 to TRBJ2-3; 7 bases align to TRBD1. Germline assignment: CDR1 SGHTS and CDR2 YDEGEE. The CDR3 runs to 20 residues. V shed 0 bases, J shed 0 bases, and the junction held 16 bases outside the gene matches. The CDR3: CASSLDLGAGTASSTDTQYF. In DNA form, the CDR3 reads TGTGCCAGCAGCTTGGATCTGGGGGCTGGGACAGCGTCTAGCACAGATACGCAGTATTTT.

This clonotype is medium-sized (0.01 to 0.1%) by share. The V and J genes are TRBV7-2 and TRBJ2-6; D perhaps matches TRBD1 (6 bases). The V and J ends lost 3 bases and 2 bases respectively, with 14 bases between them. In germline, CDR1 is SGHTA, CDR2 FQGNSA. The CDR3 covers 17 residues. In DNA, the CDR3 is TGTGCCAGCAGCTTGGAGTACACAGGGACTGGGGCCAACGTCCTGACTTTC. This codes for CASSLEYTGTGANVLTF.

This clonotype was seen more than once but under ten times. The CDR3 reads CASSNLGFGSYEQYF. The CDR3 DNA is TGTGCCAGCAGCAACTTAGGCTTCGGTTCCTACGAGCAGTACTTC. The chain combines TRBV12-3 or TRBV12-4 with TRBJ2-7; D remains unclear. The CDR3 runs to 15 residues. The ends were cut back, 6 bases at V and 1 base at J, with 16 bases in the middle.

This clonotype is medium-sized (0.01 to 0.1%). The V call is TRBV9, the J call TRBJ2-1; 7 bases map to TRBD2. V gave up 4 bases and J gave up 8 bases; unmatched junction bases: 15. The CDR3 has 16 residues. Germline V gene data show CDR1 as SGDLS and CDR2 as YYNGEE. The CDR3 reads CASSLGGGYDIDEQFF. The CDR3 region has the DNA TGTGCCAGCAGCTTGGGCGGGGGTTACGACATCGATGAGCAGTTCTTC.

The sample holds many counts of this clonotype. Written as DNA, the CDR3 is TGCGCCAGCAGCATCGGGAGCCCCCACGGAAACACCATATATTTT. Translation: CASSIGSPHGNTIYF. V and J are TRBV5-1 and TRBJ1-3; no clear D. Germline V lookup: CDR1 SGHRS, CDR2 YFSETQ. V shed 4 bases and J shed 4 bases, with 15 bases lying between them. This CDR3 has 15 residues. The full variable domain, rest sourced from reference TRBV5-1 and TRBJ1-3, is KAGVTQTPRYLIKTRGQQVTLSCSPISGHRSVSWYQQTPGQGLQFLFEYFSETQRNKGNFPGRFSGRQFSNSRSEMNVSTLELGDSALYLCASSIGSPHGNTIYFGEGSWLTVV.

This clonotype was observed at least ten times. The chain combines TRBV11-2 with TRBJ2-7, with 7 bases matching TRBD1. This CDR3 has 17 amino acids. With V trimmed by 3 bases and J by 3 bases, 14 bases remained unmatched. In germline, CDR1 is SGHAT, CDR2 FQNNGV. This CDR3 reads CASSLRTTGFSGYEQYF. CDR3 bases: TGTGCCAGCAGCTTGCGTACGACAGGGTTTTCAGGCTACGAGCAGTACTTC.

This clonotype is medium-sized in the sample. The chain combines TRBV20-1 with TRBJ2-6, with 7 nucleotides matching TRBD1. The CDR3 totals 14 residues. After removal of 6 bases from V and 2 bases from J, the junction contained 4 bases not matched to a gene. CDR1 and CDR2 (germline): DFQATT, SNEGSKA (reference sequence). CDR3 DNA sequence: TGCAGTGCAAGACAGGGCACTGGGGCCAACGTCCTGACTTTC. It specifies CSARQGTGANVLTF.

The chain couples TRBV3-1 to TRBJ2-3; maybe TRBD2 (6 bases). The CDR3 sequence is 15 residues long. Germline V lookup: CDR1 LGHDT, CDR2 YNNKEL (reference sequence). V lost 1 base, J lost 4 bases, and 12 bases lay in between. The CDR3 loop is CASSQGGTWSDTQYF. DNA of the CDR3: TGTGCCAGCAGCCAAGGCGGGACGTGGTCAGATACGCAGTATTTT.

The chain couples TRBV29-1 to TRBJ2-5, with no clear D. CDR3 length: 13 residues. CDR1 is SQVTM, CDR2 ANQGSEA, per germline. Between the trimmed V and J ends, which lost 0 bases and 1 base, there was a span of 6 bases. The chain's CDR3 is CSVEERIQETQYF. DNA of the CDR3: TGCAGCGTTGAAGAACGGATCCAAGAGACCCAGTACTTC.

The CDR3 DNA reads as TGTGCCAGTAATCTCGGGACTAGCGGGCGGGGAGATACGCAGTATTTT. Translation: CASNLGTSGRGDTQYF. The chain employs TRBV19 and TRBJ2-3, with 12 bases matching TRBD2. Trimming at V came to 7 bases and at J to 5 bases, leaving 10 bases not matched to a gene. CDR1 is LNHDA and CDR2 is SQIVND in the germline V gene (reference sequence). This CDR3 is 16 amino acids long.

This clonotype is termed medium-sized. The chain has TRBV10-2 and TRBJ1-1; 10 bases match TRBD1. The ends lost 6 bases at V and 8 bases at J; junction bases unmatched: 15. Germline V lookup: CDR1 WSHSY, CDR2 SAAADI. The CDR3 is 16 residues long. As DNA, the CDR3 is TGCGCCAGCAGACCGGACAGGGGGGAGGGTCGGGCAGAAGCTTTCTTT. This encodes CASRPDRGEGRAEAFF.

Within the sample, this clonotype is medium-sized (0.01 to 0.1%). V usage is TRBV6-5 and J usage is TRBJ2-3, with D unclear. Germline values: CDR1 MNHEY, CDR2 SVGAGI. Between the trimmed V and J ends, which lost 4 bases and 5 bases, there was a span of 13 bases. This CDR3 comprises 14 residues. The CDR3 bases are TGTGCCAGCAGTTTACGCCAGGCCATAGATACGCAGTATTTT. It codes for CASSLRQAIDTQYF.

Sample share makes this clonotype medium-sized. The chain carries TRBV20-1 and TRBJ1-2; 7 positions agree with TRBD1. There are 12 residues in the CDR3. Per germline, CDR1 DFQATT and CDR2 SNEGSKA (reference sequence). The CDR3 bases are TGCATTACCGGGACAGCTAACTATGGCTACACCTTC. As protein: CITGTANYGYTF.

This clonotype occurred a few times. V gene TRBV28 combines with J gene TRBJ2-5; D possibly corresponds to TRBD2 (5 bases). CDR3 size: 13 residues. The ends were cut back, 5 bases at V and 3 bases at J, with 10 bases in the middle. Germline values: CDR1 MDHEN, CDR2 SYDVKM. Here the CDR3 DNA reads TGTGCCAGCAGTATCCGAGCGGAAGAGACCCAGTACTTC. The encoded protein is CASSIRAEETQYF.

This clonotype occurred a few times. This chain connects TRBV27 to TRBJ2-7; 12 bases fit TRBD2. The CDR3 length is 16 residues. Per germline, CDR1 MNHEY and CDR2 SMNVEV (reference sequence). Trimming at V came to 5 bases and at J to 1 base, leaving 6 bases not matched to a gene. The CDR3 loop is CASSPGGLAGSYEQYF. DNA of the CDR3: TGTGCCAGCAGTCCGGGAGGACTAGCGGGGTCCTACGAGCAGTACTTC.

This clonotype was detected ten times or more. The CDR3: CASSLEDRADLSGYTF. The CDR3 DNA is TGTGCCAGCAGTTTAGAGGACAGGGCCGATCTATCGGGCTACACCTTC. The chain joins TRBV27 to TRBJ1-2; 8 bases are shared with TRBD1. There are 16 residues in the CDR3. Germline trimming cut 2 bases from V and 8 bases from J; bases unmatched to any gene: 13. CDR1 and CDR2 from the germline V gene are MNHEY and SMNVEV (reference sequence).

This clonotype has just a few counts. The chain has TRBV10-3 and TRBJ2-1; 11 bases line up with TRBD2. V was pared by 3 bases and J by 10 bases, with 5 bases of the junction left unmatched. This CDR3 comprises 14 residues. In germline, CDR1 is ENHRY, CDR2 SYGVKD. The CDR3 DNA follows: TGTGCCATCAGTGACGGACTAGCGGGTGGAGAGCAGTTCTTC. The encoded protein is CAISDGLAGGEQFF.